This entry features one T cell receptor (beta chain) sequence. Its antigen is unidentified. CDR3 length: 14 amino acids. J gave up 5 bases and V 3 bases, and 7 bases lay outside the gene matches. In germline, CDR1 is SGHNT, CDR2 YYREEE (reference sequence). The source of the sample is a study of shared clonotypes between healthy human individuals. Profiling relied on immunoSEQ multiplex PCR, and the TCRdb table lists in-frame clones only, not all of them. The repertoire consists of under 750,000 clones, with roughly two thirds occurring once and the leading ten covering approximately 1.8%. Study-level results: The sharing of 5% to 5.5% of naive CD4 clonotypes was seen across a handful of donors. Naive subsets tended to show greater estimated richness than memory subsets. Since donors were few, the genetic and exposure-history diversity represented was limited.

V usage is TRBV5-4 and J usage is TRBJ2-5, with TRBD2 matching 7 bases. The sequenced sample was memory CD4+ T cells sorted from blood. Specified subset: CD45RA-negative fraction. This TCR was recovered from a woman aged 30 to 39 in good health. The CDR3 region is CASSWSGGWETQYF. The CDR3 DNA reads as TGTGCCAGCAGCTGGTCGGGGGGTTGGGAGACCCAGTACTTC.